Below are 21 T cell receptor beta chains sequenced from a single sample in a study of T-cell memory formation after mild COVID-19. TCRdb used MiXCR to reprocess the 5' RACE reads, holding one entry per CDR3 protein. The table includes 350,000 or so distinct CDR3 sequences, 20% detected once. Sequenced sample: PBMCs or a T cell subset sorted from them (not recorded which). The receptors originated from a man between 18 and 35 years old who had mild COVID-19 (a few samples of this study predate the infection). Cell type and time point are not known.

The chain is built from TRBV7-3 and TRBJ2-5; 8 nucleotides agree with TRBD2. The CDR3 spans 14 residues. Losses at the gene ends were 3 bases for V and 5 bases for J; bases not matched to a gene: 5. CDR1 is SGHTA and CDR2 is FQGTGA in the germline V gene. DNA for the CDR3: TGTGCCAGCAGCTTCCAGGGACTAGGGGAGACCCAGTACTTC. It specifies CASSFQGLGETQYF.

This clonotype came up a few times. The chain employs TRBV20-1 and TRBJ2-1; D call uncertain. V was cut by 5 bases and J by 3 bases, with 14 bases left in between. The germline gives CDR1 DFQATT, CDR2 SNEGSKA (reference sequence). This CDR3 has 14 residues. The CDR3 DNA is TGCAGTGCTCCGCGGACGGTACTCTACAATGAGCAGTTCTTC. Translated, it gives CSAPRTVLYNEQFF.

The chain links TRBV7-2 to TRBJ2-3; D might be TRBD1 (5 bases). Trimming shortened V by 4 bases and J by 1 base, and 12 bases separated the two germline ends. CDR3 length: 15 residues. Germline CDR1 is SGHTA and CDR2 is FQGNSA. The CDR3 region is CASSSRVLGTDTQYF. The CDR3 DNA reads TGTGCCAGCAGCTCCAGGGTACTGGGCACAGATACGCAGTATTTT.

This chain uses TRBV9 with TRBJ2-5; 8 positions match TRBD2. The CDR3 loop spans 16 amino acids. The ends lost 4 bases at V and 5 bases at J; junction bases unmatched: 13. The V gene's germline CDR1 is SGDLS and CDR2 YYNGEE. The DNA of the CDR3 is TGTGCCAGCAGCTCCCGGGGGGGACAACCGATGGAGACCCAGTACTTC. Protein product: CASSSRGGQPMETQYF. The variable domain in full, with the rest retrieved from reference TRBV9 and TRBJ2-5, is DSGVTQTPKHLITATGQRVTLRCSPRSGDLSVYWYQQSLDQGLQFLIQYYNGEERAKGNILERFSAQQFPDLHSELNLSSLELGDSALYFCASSSRGGQPMETQYFGPGTRLLVL.

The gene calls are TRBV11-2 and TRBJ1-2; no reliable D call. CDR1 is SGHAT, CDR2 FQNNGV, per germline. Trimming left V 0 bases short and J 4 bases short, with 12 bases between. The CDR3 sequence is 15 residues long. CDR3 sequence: CASSLDIGGSYGYTF. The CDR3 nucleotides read TGTGCCAGCAGCTTAGATATCGGAGGGAGCTATGGCTACACCTTC.

The CDR3 DNA is TGCGCCAGCAGAAAACAGGGGGCTGGCACCGGGGAGCTGTTTTTT. This gives the protein CASRKQGAGTGELFF. J is TRBJ2-2 and V is TRBV4-1; 9 bases are shared with TRBD1. Trimming cost V 6 bases and J 4 bases; bases outside gene matches: 6. Per the germline V gene, CDR1 is MGHRA and CDR2 is YSYEKL. This CDR3 has 15 residues.

The CDR3 nucleotides are TGCGCCAGCAGCTCGCCCGACAGGGCGACTTCCTACAATGAGCAGTTCTTC. Translating gives CASSSPDRATSYNEQFF. The chain employs TRBV5-1 and TRBJ2-1; TRBD1 aligns across 7 bases. V was clipped by 3 bases and J by 1 base; unmatched bases: 10. The length of the CDR3 is 17 residues. Germline V lookup: CDR1 SGHRS, CDR2 YFSETQ. Combining the CDR3 with reference TRBV5-1 and TRBJ2-1 gives the whole variable domain KAGVTQTPRYLIKTRGQQVTLSCSPISGHRSVSWYQQTPGQGLQFLFEYFSETQRNKGNFPGRFSGRQFSNSRSEMNVSTLELGDSALYLCASSSPDRATSYNEQFFGPGTRLTVL.

CDR3 sequence: CAISESWGGLTEAFF. The CDR3 DNA is TGTGCCATCAGTGAGTCTTGGGGGGGGCTGACTGAAGCTTTCTTT. V and J are TRBV10-3 and TRBJ1-1; the D gene is possibly TRBD1 (6 bases). Trimming removed 0 bases at V and 5 bases at J, with 13 bases between. Germline assignment: CDR1 ENHRY and CDR2 SYGVKD. The CDR3 extends over 15 amino acids.

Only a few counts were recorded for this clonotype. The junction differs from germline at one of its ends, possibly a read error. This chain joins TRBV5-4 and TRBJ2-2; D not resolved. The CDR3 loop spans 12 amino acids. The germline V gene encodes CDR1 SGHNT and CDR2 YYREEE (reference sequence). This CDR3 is CASSLNAGELFF. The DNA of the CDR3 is TGTGCCAGCAGCTTGAACGCCGGGGAGCTGTTTTTT.

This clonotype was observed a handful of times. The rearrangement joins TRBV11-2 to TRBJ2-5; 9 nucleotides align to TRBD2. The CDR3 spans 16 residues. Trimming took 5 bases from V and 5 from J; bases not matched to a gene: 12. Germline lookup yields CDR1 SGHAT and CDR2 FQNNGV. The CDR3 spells CASSSLRGGAGETQYF. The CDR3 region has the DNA TGTGCCAGCAGCAGCCTACGCGGGGGGGCTGGGGAGACCCAGTACTTC.

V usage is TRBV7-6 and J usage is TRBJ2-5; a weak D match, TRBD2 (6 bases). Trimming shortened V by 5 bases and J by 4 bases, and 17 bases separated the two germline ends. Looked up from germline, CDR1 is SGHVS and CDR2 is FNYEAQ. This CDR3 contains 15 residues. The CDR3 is CASSRWAGGAETQYF. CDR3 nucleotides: TGTGCCAGCAGCCGGTGGGCCGGAGGGGCAGAGACCCAGTACTTC.

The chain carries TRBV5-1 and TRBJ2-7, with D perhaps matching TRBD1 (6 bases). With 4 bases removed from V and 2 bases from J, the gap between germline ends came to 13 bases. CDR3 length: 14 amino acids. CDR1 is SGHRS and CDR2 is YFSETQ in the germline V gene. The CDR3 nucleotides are TGCGCCAGCAGCGCAGGGGACGGCGCCTACGAGCAGTACGTC. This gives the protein CASSAGDGAYEQYV.

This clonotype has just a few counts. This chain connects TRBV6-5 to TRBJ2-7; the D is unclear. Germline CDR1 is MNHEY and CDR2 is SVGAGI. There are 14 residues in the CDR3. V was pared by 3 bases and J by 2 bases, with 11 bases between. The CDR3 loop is CASSYNSNTYEQYF. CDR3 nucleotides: TGTGCCAGCAGTTATAACAGCAACACCTACGAGCAGTACTTC.

CDR3 bases: TGTGCCAGCAGCTTATCGCCGACCGAAACCGGGGGCTACACCTTC. As protein: CASSLSPTETGGYTF. V gene TRBV7-8 combines with J gene TRBJ1-2; no definite D call. CDR1 and CDR2 (germline): SGHVS, FQNEAQ. Trimming removed 2 bases at V and 8 bases at J, with 18 bases between. The CDR3 loop spans 15 amino acids.

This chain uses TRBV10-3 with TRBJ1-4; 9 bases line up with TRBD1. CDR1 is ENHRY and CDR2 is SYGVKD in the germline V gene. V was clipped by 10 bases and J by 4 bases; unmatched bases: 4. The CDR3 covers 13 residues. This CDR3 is CASSGQGNEKLFF. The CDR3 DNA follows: TGTGCCAGCTCGGGACAGGGTAATGAAAAACTGTTTTTT.

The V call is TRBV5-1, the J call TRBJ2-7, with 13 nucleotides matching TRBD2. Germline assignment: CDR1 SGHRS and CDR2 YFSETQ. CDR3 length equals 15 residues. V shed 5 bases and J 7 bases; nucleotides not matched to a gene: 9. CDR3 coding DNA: TGCGCCAGCAGTTCTCCGGGACTAGCGGGGAAAGAGCAGTACTTC. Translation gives CASSSPGLAGKEQYF.

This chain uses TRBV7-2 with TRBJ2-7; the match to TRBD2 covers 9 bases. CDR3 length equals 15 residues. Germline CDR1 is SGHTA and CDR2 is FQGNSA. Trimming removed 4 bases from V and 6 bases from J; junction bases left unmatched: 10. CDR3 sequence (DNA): TGTGCCAGCAGCTATAGCGGGGGCCTAAGGTCCGAGCAGTACTTC. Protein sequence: CASSYSGGLRSEQYF.

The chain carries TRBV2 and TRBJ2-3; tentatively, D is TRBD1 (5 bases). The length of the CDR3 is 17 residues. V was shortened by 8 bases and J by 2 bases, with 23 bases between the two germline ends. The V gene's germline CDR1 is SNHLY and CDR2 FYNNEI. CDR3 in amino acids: CASGGFGALTTTDTQYF. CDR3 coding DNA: TGTGCCAGCGGCGGCTTTGGGGCGCTAACTACCACAGATACGCAGTATTTT.

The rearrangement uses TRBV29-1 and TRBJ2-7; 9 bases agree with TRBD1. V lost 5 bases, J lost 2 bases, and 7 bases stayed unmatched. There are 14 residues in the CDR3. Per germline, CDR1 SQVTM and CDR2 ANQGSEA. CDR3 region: CSVRDRERTYEQYV. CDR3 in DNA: TGCAGCGTTAGGGACAGGGAGAGGACCTACGAGCAGTACGTC.

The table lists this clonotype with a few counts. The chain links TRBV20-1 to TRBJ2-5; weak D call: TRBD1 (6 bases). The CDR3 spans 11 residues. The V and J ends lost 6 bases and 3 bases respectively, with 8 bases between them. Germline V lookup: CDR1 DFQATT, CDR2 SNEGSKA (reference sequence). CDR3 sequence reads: CSAWTEETQYF. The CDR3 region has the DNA TGCAGTGCGTGGACAGAAGAGACCCAGTACTTC.

The CDR3 DNA reads as TGTGCCAGCAGTTTTCGAAGCGGGGGGGCCGTTGAGCAGTTCTTC. Residues: CASSFRSGGAVEQFF. The chain joins TRBV12-3 or TRBV12-4 to TRBJ2-1; TRBD2 aligns across 10 bases. The CDR3 is 15 residues long. V dropped 3 bases and J dropped 9; count of bases not matched to a gene: 8.